The 20 T cell receptor beta chains below all came from one sample that was sequenced in a study of blood T cell repertoires in COVID-19. The method was immunoSEQ multiplex PCR; TCRdb's version includes in-frame clones alone and lacks a portion of them. The table records around 300,000 clones, about 87% of them present only once. Sequenced sample: PBMCs or T cells enriched from blood (not recorded which). The receptors were gathered from a man in his thirties or forties who had recovered from COVID-19.

Concerning this clone: The sample has other DNA sequences that encode this CDR3 too. V gene TRBV19 combines with J gene TRBJ1-5, with D possibly being TRBD1 (5 bases). Germline loops: CDR1 LNHDA, CDR2 SQIVND (reference sequence). The CDR3 runs to 14 residues. Trimming shortened V by 3 bases and J by 2 bases, and 8 bases separated the two germline ends. The chain's CDR3 is CASSIRGGNQPQHF. The CDR3 coding sequence is TGTGCCAGTAGTATCCGGGGGGGCAATCAGCCCCAGCATTTT. The variable domain in full, completed from reference TRBV19 and TRBJ1-5, reads DGGITQSPKYLFRKEGQNVTLSCEQNLNHDAMYWYRQDPGQGLRLIYYSQIVNDFQKGDIAEGYSVSREKKESFPLTVTSAQKNPTAFYLCASSIRGGNQPQHFGDGTRLSIL.

The chain is built from TRBV5-1 and TRBJ2-7; 8 positions match TRBD1. CDR1 and CDR2 (germline): SGHRS, YFSETQ. V shed 6 bases, J shed 7 bases, and the junction held 9 bases outside the gene matches. The CDR3 covers 13 residues. The CDR3 loop is CASTALQGGEQYF. The CDR3 coding sequence is TGCGCCAGCACCGCCTTACAGGGGGGTGAGCAGTACTTC.

This CDR3 reads CASSRDRGLGSGNTIYF. CDR3 DNA: TGCGCCAGCAGCCGGGACAGGGGGCTTGGATCTGGAAACACCATATATTTT. The chain recombines TRBV10-1 with TRBJ1-3, with TRBD1 matching 12 bases. The CDR3 runs 17 residues. The trim removed 6 bases at V and 1 base at J, leaving 7 bases unmatched. Per the germline V gene, CDR1 is WNHNN and CDR2 is SYGVQD (reference sequence).

This chain joins TRBV6-1 and TRBJ1-1; D may be TRBD1 (5 bases). Germline V gives CDR1 MNHNS, CDR2 SASEGT. The V and J ends lost 7 bases and 0 bases respectively, with 12 bases between them. This CDR3 spans 14 amino acids. CDR3 in amino acids: CASTDGGVNTEAFF. As DNA, the CDR3 is TGTGCCAGCACCGACGGGGGTGTGAACACTGAAGCTTTCTTT.

The V and J genes are TRBV6-6 and TRBJ2-1, with D uncertain. V dropped 2 bases and J dropped 4 bases, with 12 bases sitting between them. There are 15 residues in the CDR3. CDR1 is MNHNY and CDR2 is SVGAGI in the germline V gene (reference sequence). The CDR3 bases are TGTGCCAGCAGTTACACGACTGGTACGTACAATGAGCAGTTCTTC. It encodes CASSYTTGTYNEQFF.

The rearrangement uses TRBV30 and TRBJ2-3; 9 positions agree with TRBD1. The CDR3 runs to 15 residues. Per germline, CDR1 GTSNPN and CDR2 SVGIG (reference sequence). V trimming: 3 bases; J trimming: 8 bases; junction bases outside the gene matches: 12. The CDR3 sequence is CAWSEGQGTSGTQYF. The CDR3, as DNA: TGTGCCTGGAGCGAGGGACAGGGTACGAGTGGTACGCAGTATTTT.

The gene calls are TRBV3-1 (or the pseudogene TRBV3-2) and TRBJ1-5; 7 positions agree with TRBD1. V was clipped by 6 bases and J by 5 bases; unmatched bases: 13. This CDR3 comprises 16 residues. Looked up from germline, CDR1 is LGHDT and CDR2 is YNNKEL (reference sequence). This CDR3 reads CASSQSPTGIYQPQHF. CDR3 nucleotide sequence: TGTGCCAGCAGTCAGAGCCCGACAGGGATTTATCAGCCCCAGCATTTT.

The chain links TRBV7-6 to TRBJ2-3; 10 nucleotides line up with TRBD1. The germline CDR1 and CDR2 sequences are SGHVS and FNYEAQ. Losses at the gene ends were 3 bases for V and 2 bases for J; bases not matched to a gene: 5. This CDR3 comprises 16 residues. Here the CDR3 DNA reads TGTGCCAGCAGCTTGCCGGGACAGGGGTCCACAGATACGCAGTATTTT. Protein sequence: CASSLPGQGSTDTQYF.

This chain connects TRBV27 to TRBJ1-1; the match to TRBD1 covers 8 bases. Germline CDR1 reads MNHEY; CDR2 reads SMNVEV (reference sequence). V lost 3 bases to trimming and J lost 5 bases; unmatched junction nucleotides: 5. The length of the CDR3 is 14 residues. The CDR3 loop is CASSFGTGGTEAFF. In DNA, the CDR3 is TGTGCCAGCAGTTTTGGAACAGGGGGTACTGAAGCTTTCTTT.

The chain has TRBV6-5 and TRBJ2-5; 9 bases match TRBD2. The germline V gene has CDR1 MNHEY and CDR2 SVGAGI. This CDR3 is 15 amino acids long. V trimming: 5 bases; J trimming: 3 bases; junction bases outside the gene matches: 7. The DNA of the CDR3 is TGTGCCAGCAGTACGGGACTAGCCAAAAAAGAGACCCAGTACTTC. Its protein is CASSTGLAKKETQYF.

The gene calls are TRBV19 and TRBJ1-5; 9 bases align to TRBD1. CDR1 and CDR2 from the germline V gene are LNHDA and SQIVND (reference sequence). The CDR3 runs 14 residues. V shed 6 bases, J shed 2 bases, and the junction held 2 bases outside the gene matches. The DNA of the CDR3 is TGTGCCAGTAGACAGGGGGCTGGCAATCAGCCCCAGCATTTT. Protein product: CASRQGAGNQPQHF.

V gene TRBV7-2 combines with J gene TRBJ2-7, with 9 bases aligning to TRBD2. This CDR3 comprises 17 residues. Losses at the gene ends were 4 bases for V and 5 bases for J; bases not matched to a gene: 15. CDR1 and CDR2 from the germline V gene are SGHTA and FQGNSA. CDR3 bases: TGTGCCAGCAGCTCAAGCGGGTGGGGACTAGCACGAGACGAGCAGTACTTC. Protein: CASSSSGWGLARDEQYF. Complete variable domain (other parts from reference TRBV7-2 and TRBJ2-7): GAGVSQSPSNKVTEKGKDVELRCDPISGHTALYWYRQSLGQGLEFLIYFQGNSAPDKSGLPSDRFSAERTGGSVSTLTIQRTQQEDSAVYLCASSSSGWGLARDEQYFGPGTRLTVT.

The chain carries TRBV28 and TRBJ1-1, with a possible D match to TRBD1 (6 bases). With 5 bases removed from V and 4 bases from J, the gap between germline ends came to 14 bases. CDR1 and CDR2 from the germline V gene are MDHEN and SYDVKM. This CDR3 has 14 residues. The CDR3 is CASSRLGQITEAFF. CDR3 bases: TGTGCCAGCAGTCGCTTAGGACAGATCACTGAAGCTTTCTTT.

The rearrangement uses TRBV29-1 and TRBJ1-3, with a weak D call TRBD1 (6 bases). From germline, CDR1 is SQVTM and CDR2 ANQGSEA. Trimming shortened V by 6 bases and J by 4 bases, and 13 bases separated the two germline ends. The CDR3 totals 13 residues. CDR3 in DNA: TGCAGCGTCCTCAGGGGTTACGGAAACACCATATATTTT. It codes for CSVLRGYGNTIYF.

The chain's CDR3 is CASSFTSTSGANVLTF. The DNA for the CDR3 is TGTGCCAGCAGCTTTACAAGTACCTCTGGGGCCAACGTCCTGACTTTC. The chain combines TRBV11-2 with TRBJ2-6; D is unresolved. This CDR3 has 16 amino acids. The V gene lost 3 bases and the J gene lost 0 bases, with 9 bases spanning the gap. CDR1 SGHAT and CDR2 FQNNGV come from the germline V gene. Together with reference TRBV11-2 and TRBJ2-6, the CDR3 gives the full variable domain: EAGVAQSPRYKIIEKRQSVAFWCNPISGHATLYWYQQILGQGPKLLIQFQNNGVVDDSQLPKDRFSAERLKGVDSTLKIQPAKLEDSAVYLCASSFTSTSGANVLTFGAGSRLTVL.

The V and J genes are TRBV5-6 and TRBJ1-5; 7 positions agree with TRBD1. The CDR3 contains 14 residues. Germline trimming cut 2 bases from V and 4 bases from J; bases unmatched to any gene: 3. Germline V lookup: CDR1 SGHDT, CDR2 YYEEEE. This CDR3 reads CASSFPGQNQPQHF. In DNA form, the CDR3 reads TGTGCCAGCAGCTTTCCGGGACAGAATCAGCCCCAGCATTTT.

The chain is built from TRBV18 and TRBJ2-1, with D possibly TRBD1 on 5 matching bases. V lost 1 base and J lost 3, with 10 bases in between. The CDR3 has 15 amino acids. CDR1 and CDR2 from the germline V gene are KGHSH and LQKENI. The CDR3 nucleotides read TGTGCCAGCTCACCACGAGAAGGGGTCTACAATGAGCAGTTCTTC. It yields the protein CASSPREGVYNEQFF.

This clone was counted between two and nine times. This rearrangement joins TRBV15 to TRBJ1-5, with 9 bases matching TRBD1. This CDR3 is built from 17 residues. Germline lookup yields CDR1 LNHNV and CDR2 YYDKDF (reference sequence). The V gene end was trimmed by 3 bases and the J gene end by 0 bases; junction bases not matched to a gene: 6. The CDR3 DNA reads TGTGCCACCAGCAGCCGACAGGGGGGGTATAGCAATCAGCCCCAGCATTTT. This encodes CATSSRQGGYSNQPQHF.

This clone was picked up a small number of times. V is TRBV15 and J is TRBJ2-7; 7 bases are a match to TRBD2. V lost 4 bases, J lost 3 bases, and 3 bases stayed unmatched. This CDR3 comprises 13 residues. CDR1 LNHNV and CDR2 YYDKDF come from the germline V gene (reference sequence). CDR3 sequence (DNA): TGTGCCACCAGCACCGGGAGGTACTACGAGCAGTACTTC. It yields the protein CATSTGRYYEQYF.

The chain employs TRBV27 and TRBJ1-2, with TRBD1 matching over 7 bases. CDR1 MNHEY and CDR2 SMNVEV come from the germline V gene (reference sequence). The CDR3 spans 16 residues. The trim removed 5 bases at V and 0 bases at J, leaving 9 bases unmatched. As DNA, the CDR3 is TGTGCCAGCAGTGCACACCGGGACAGAGCTAACTATGGCTACACCTTC. This codes for CASSAHRDRANYGYTF.